This T cell receptor (beta chain) comes out of a study of T cells in Graves' hyperthyroidism and ophthalmopathy. Amplification yielded TCR beta CDR3 regions, with RNA transcripts as the source. Using the HTBI primer set, a first-round RT-PCR was run on the TCR CDR3. TCRdb analysed the multiplex PCR reads with MiXCR anew, one entry per CDR3 protein. Among some 600,000 distinct CDR3 sequences listed, approximately 44% were seen once. CDR1 is MNHEY, CDR2 SVGAGI, per germline. The CDR3 length is 17 residues. The V end lost 4 bases, the J end lost 0 bases, and 18 bases lay between the germline ends. The chain employs TRBV6-5 and TRBJ1-2; no clear D. The sequence derives from a woman between 18 and 30 years old with Graves' hyperthyroidism. The sample taken for sequencing was peripheral blood or thyroid tissue (not recorded which). This CDR3 reads CASSLSPASLANYGYTF. The CDR3 region has the DNA TGTGCCAGCAGTTTATCACCGGCGTCTCTGGCTAACTATGGCTACACCTTC.